The source of this T cell receptor beta chain is a study of T-cell reconstitution after alpha-beta-depleted transplantation in children. Study findings and constraints: After one year, T-cell counts and TCRbeta diversity mostly came from new T cells. Where alpha-beta T cells came from about two months after transplant was reportedly several hundred expanded graft clones.

Unique molecular identifiers were built into the TCRbeta library. TCRdb used MiXCR to reprocess the PCR reads, holding one entry per CDR3 protein. Of 190,000 or so distinct CDR3 sequences in the sample, just under 6.5% were seen once. Many counts were recorded for this clonotype. Its antigen is currently unknown. This CDR3 has 12 amino acids. Trimming shortened V by 3 bases and J by 7 bases, and 10 bases separated the two germline ends. The chain is built from TRBV12-3 or TRBV12-4 and TRBJ2-7; unclear D gene. The sequence was collected from a girl under three years old with combined immunodeficiency, due to receive a stem cell transplant. The material sequenced was PBMCs, taken before TCRalphabeta/CD19-depleted stem cell transplant. For the CDR3, the DNA is TGTGCCAGCAGTTTGACGACCTCAGAGCAGTACTTC. Its translation is CASSLTTSEQYF.